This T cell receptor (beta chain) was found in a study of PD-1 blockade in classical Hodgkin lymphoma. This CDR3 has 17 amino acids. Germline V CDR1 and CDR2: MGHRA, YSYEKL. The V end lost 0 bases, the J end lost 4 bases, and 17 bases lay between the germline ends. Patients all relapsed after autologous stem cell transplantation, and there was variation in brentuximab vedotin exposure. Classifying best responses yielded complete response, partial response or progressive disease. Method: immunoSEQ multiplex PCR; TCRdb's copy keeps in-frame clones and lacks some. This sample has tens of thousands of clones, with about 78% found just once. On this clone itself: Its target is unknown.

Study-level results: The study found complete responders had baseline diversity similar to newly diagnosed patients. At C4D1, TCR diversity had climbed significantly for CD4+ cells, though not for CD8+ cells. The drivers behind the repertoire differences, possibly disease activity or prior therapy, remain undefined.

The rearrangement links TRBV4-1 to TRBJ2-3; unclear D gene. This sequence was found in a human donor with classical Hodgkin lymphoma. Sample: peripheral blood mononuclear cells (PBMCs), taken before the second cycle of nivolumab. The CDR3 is CASSQDGTTHGPDTQYF. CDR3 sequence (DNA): TGCGCCAGCAGCCAAGATGGAACGACCCATGGGCCAGATACGCAGTATTTT.